Shown below are 6 T cell receptor beta chains from a single sample sequenced in a study of T cells after yellow fever vaccination. TCRdb processed the 5' RACE reads anew with MiXCR; each CDR3 protein has one entry. The table records 250,000 to 400,000 distinct CDR3 sequences, approximately 4% of them present only once. The specimen was PBMCs, collected 5 days after the yellow fever booster vaccination. These receptors all stem from a man aged 18 to 35 who received the YFV17D yellow fever vaccine.

This clonotype turned up a few times. This chain joins TRBV20-1 and TRBJ2-3, with TRBD2 identical over 14 bases. J gave up 0 bases and V 6 bases, and 5 bases lay outside the gene matches. The CDR3 runs 16 residues. The V gene's germline CDR1 is DFQATT and CDR2 SNEGSKA (reference sequence). The DNA of the CDR3 is TGCAGTGCACCTCGACTAGCGGGGGGGAGCACAGATACGCAGTATTTT. Protein product: CSAPRLAGGSTDTQYF.

This clonotype turned up a few times. J is TRBJ1-2 and V is TRBV4-2; maybe TRBD1 (5 bases). This CDR3 has 14 amino acids. Germline loops: CDR1 LGHNA, CDR2 YNFKEQ. Trimming shortened V by 4 bases and J by 2 bases, and 11 bases separated the two germline ends. Here the CDR3 reads CASSLIGGNYGYTF. CDR3 bases: TGTGCCAGCAGCCTAATTGGGGGGAACTATGGCTACACCTTC.

Note on this clonotype: Just one base apart from a much larger clone, this may be a read error. The J gene is TRBJ1-6, the V gene TRBV3-1; D unclear. Germline V lookup: CDR1 LGHDT, CDR2 YNNKEL (reference sequence). V lost 4 bases to trimming and J lost 11 bases, with 9 bases between them. The CDR3 is 12 residues long. CDR3 sequence reads: CASSRKPAPLHF. The DNA of the CDR3 is TGTGCCAGCAGCCGAAAGCCAGCACCCCTCCACTTT.

The V gene is TRBV2, the J gene TRBJ2-3; 8 nucleotides match TRBD2. Germline CDR1 reads SNHLY; CDR2 reads FYNNEI. The CDR3 spans 19 residues. Unmatched junction bases numbered 18, after V lost 3 bases and J lost 4 bases. The CDR3: CASSDNPLREGNAADTQYF. Here the CDR3 DNA reads TGTGCCAGCAGTGATAATCCCCTCCGGGAGGGAAACGCGGCAGATACGCAGTATTTT.

The V and J genes are TRBV6-5 and TRBJ1-1; 12 bases are a match to TRBD1. This CDR3 spans 16 amino acids. Trimming at V came to 5 bases and at J to 7 bases, leaving 11 bases not matched to a gene. Germline CDR1 MNHEY, CDR2 SVGAGI. For the CDR3, the DNA is TGTGCCAGCAGTCCCCTCGGGACAGGGGGCTATGGTGAAGCTTTCTTT. Protein sequence: CASSPLGTGGYGEAFF.

This rearrangement joins TRBV5-1 to TRBJ2-3; 8 nucleotides agree with TRBD1. Trimming cost V 7 bases and J 6 bases; bases outside gene matches: 13. This CDR3 region has 15 residues. From germline, CDR1 is SGHRS and CDR2 YFSETQ. The CDR3 nucleotides are TGCGCCAGCCTAATGGGGCAGGGGGCAGGGGATACGCAGTATTTT. It encodes CASLMGQGAGDTQYF.